The present T cell receptor (beta chain) was sequenced within a study of cytomegalovirus exposure and HLA in healthy donors. A multiplex PCR was run with 60 Vbeta primers and 13 Jbeta primers. The data were produced by immunoSEQ multiplex PCR, yet TCRdb's version contains in-frame clones alone and is incomplete. The sample records some 200,000 clones, roughly 80% being singletons. Germline CDR1 and CDR2: MDHEN and SYDVKM. The CDR3 has 15 residues. Trimming removed 5 bases from V and 4 bases from J; junction bases left unmatched: 8. Study results and caveats: As immune exposure information, only CMV serostatus was available. Accurate HLA-A and HLA-B prediction from TCR beta sequences was reported for most subjects. A later analysis linked a missense variant in DCLRE1C to the trimming of TCR beta V and J genes.

Regarding this clone: As yet, its antigen is unknown.

The TCR was taken from a female donor in good health and CMV-seronegative. Sequencing used PBMCs. The chain carries TRBV28 and TRBJ2-5; TRBD2 agrees at 9 bases. CDR3 sequence reads: CASSALLLAGETQYF. Written as DNA, the CDR3 is TGTGCCAGCAGTGCCTTGTTACTAGCGGGAGAGACCCAGTACTTC.